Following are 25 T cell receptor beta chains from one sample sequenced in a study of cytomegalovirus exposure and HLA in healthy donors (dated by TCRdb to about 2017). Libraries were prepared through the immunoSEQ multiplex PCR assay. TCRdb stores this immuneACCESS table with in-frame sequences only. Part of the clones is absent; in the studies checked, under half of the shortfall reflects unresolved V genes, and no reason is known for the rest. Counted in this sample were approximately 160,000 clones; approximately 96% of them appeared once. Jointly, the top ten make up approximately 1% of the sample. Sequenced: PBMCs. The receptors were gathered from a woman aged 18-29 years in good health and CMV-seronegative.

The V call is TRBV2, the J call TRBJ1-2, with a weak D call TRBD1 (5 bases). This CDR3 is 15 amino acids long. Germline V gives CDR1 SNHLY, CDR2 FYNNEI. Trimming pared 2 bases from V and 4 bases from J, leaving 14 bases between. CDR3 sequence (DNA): TGTGCCAGCAGTGAACGACAGCCGGGTTCCTATGGCTACACCTTC. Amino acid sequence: CASSERQPGSYGYTF. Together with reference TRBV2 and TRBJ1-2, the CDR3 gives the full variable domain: EPEVTQTPSHQVTQMGQEVILRCVPISNHLYFYWYRQILGQKVEFLVSFYNNEISEKSEIFDDQFSVERPDGSNFTLKIRSTKLEDSAMYFCASSERQPGSYGYTFGSGTRLTVV.

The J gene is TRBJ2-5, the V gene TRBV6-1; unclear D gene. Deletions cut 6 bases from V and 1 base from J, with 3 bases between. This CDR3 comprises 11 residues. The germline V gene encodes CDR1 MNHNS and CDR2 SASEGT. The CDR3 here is CASRAQETQYF. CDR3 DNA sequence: TGTGCCAGCAGAGCCCAAGAGACCCAGTACTTC.

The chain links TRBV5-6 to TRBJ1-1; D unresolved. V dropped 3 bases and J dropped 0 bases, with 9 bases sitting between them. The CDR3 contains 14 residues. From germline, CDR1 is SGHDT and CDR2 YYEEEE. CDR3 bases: TGTGCCAGCAGCTCCCCCTACGTGAACACTGAAGCTTTCTTT. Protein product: CASSSPYVNTEAFF.

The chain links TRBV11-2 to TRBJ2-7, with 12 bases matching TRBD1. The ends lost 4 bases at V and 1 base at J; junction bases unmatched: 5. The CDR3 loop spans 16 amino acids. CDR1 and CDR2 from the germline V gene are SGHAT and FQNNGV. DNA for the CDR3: TGTGCCAGCAGCTCTCCGGGACAGGGGGCTTCCTACGAGCAGTACTTC. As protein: CASSSPGQGASYEQYF. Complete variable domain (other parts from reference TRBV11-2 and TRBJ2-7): EAGVAQSPRYKIIEKRQSVAFWCNPISGHATLYWYQQILGQGPKLLIQFQNNGVVDDSQLPKDRFSAERLKGVDSTLKIQPAKLEDSAVYLCASSSPGQGASYEQYFGPGTRLTVT.

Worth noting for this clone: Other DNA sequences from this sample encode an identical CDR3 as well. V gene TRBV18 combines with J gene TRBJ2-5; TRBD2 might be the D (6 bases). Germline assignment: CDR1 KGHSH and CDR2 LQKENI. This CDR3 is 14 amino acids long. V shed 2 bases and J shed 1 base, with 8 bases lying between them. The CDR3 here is CASSPALAQETQYF. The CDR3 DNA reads TGTGCCAGCTCACCAGCACTAGCCCAAGAGACCCAGTACTTC.

This chain's CDR3 is CASSSNSVTGELFF. The CDR3 DNA sequence: TGTGCCAGCAGCAGCAATAGCGTCACCGGGGAGCTGTTTTTT. The chain recombines TRBV11-3 with TRBJ2-2; D perhaps matches TRBD2 (5 bases). The germline V gene has CDR1 SGHNT and CDR2 YENEEA. The V end was cut by 5 bases, the J end by 4 bases, with 11 bases between. CDR3 length: 14 amino acids. Supplemented by reference TRBV11-3 and TRBJ2-2, the full variable domain reads EAGVVQSPRYKIIEKKQPVAFWCNPISGHNTLYWYLQNLGQGPELLIRYENEEAVDDSQLPKDRFSAERLKGVDSTLKIQPAELGDSAVYLCASSSNSVTGELFFGEGSRLTVL.

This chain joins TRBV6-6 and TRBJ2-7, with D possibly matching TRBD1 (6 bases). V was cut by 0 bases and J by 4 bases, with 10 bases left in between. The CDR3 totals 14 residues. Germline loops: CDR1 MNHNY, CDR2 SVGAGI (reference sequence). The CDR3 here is CASSYSTGEYEQYF. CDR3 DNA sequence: TGTGCCAGCAGTTACTCGACAGGCGAATACGAGCAGTACTTC.

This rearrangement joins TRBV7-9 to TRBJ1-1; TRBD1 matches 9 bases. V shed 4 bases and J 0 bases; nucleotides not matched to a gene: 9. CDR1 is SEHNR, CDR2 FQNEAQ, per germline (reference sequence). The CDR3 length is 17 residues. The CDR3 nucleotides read TGTGCCAGCAGCTCCCCCTTCCGGGACAGGGTGAACACTGAAGCTTTCTTT. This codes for CASSSPFRDRVNTEAFF. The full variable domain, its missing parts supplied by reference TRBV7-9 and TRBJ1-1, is DTGVSQNPRHKITKRGQNVTFRCDPISEHNRLYWYRQTLGQGPEFLTYFQNEAQLEKSRLLSDRFSAERPKGSFSTLEIQRTEQGDSAMYLCASSSPFRDRVNTEAFFGQGTRLTVV.

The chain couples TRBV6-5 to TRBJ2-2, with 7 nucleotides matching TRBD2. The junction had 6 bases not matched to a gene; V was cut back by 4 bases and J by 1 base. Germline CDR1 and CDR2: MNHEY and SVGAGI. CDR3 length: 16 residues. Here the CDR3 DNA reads TGTGCCAGCAGTTTGGGCGGGAGCGAGAACACCGGGGAGCTGTTTTTT. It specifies CASSLGGSENTGELFF.

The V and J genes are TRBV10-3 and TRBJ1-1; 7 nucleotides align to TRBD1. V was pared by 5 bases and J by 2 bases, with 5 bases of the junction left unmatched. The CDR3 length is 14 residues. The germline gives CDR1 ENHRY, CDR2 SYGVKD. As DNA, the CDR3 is TGTGCCATCAGTATAGGGGGCGCAAACACTGAAGCTTTCTTT. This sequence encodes CAISIGGANTEAFF.

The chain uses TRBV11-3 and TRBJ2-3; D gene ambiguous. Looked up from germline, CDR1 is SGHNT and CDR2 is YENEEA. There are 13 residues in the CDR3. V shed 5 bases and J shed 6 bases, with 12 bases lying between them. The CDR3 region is CASSRRVVDTQYF. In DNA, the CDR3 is TGTGCCAGCAGCCGCCGGGTTGTCGATACGCAGTATTTT.

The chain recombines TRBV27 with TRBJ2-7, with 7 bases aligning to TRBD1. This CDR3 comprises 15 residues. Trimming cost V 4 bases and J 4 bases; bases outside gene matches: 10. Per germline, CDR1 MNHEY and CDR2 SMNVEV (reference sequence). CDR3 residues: CASSSPRTGAYEQYF. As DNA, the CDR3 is TGTGCCAGCAGTTCACCCCGCACAGGGGCTTACGAGCAGTACTTC.

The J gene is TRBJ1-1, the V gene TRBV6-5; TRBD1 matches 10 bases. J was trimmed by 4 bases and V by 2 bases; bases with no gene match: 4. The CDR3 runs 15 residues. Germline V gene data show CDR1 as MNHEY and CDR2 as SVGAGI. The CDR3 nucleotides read TGTGCCAGCAGTTACGACAGGGGGCTGGCCACTGAAGCTTTCTTT. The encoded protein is CASSYDRGLATEAFF.

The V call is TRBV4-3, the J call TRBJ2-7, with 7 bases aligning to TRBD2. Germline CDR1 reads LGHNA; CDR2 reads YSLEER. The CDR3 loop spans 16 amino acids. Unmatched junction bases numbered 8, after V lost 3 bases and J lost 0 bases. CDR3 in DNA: TGCGCCAGCAGCCACCCAAGGAGGACTAGCTCCTACGAGCAGTACTTC. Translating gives CASSHPRRTSSYEQYF.

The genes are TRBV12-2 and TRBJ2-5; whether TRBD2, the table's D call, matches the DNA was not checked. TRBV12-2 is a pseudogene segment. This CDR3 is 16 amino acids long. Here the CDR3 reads CASRWRGEGGEETQYF. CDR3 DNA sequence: TGTGCAAGTCGCTGGAGAGGGGAGGGTGGTGAAGAGACCCAGTACTTC.

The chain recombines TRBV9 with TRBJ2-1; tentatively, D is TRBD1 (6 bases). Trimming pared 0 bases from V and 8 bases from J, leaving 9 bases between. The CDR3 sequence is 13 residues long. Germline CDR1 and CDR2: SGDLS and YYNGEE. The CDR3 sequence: CASSVAGGHEQFF. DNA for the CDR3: TGTGCCAGCAGCGTAGCTGGGGGCCATGAGCAGTTCTTC.

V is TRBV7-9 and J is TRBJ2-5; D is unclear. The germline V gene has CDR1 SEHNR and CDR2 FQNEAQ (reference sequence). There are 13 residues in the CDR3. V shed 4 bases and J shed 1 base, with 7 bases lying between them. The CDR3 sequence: CASSYPGQETQYF. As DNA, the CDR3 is TGTGCCAGCAGCTATCCGGGCCAAGAGACCCAGTACTTC.

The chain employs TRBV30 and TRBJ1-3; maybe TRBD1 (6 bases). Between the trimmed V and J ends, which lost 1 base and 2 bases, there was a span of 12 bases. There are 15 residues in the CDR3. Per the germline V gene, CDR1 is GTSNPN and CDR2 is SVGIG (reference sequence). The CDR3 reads CAWSAHGTPGNTIYF. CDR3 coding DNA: TGTGCCTGGAGTGCGCACGGGACACCTGGAAACACCATATATTTT.

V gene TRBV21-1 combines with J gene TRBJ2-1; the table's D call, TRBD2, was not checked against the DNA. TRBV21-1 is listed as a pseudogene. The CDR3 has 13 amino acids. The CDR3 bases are TGTGCCAGCAGCAAAGACCTGACTAATGAGCAGTTCTTC. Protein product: CASSKDLTNEQFF.

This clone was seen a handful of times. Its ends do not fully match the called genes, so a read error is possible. The CDR3 region is CASSFGQTSYEQYF. The CDR3 DNA is TGTGCTAGCAGCTTCGGACAGACTTCCTACGAGCAGTACTTC. The V call is TRBV7-7, the J call TRBJ2-7; possible D gene TRBD1, 6 bases. Per germline, CDR1 SSHAT and CDR2 FNYEAQ (reference sequence). This CDR3 is 14 amino acids long.

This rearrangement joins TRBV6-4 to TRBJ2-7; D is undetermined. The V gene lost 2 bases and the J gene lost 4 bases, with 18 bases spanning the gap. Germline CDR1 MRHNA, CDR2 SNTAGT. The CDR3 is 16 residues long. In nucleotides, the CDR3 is TGTGCCAGCAGTGACGCGATTGGGCCCCCGCCATACGAGCAGTACTTC. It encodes CASSDAIGPPPYEQYF.

This CDR3 reads CASSEYLRVMNTEAFF. CDR3 bases: TGTGCCAGCAGTGAATATTTACGGGTTATGAACACTGAAGCTTTCTTT. This sequence joins TRBV2 and TRBJ1-1; no reliable D call. Germline CDR1 is SNHLY and CDR2 is FYNNEI. The V end lost 2 bases, the J end lost 0 bases, and 13 bases lay between the germline ends. This CDR3 is built from 16 residues.

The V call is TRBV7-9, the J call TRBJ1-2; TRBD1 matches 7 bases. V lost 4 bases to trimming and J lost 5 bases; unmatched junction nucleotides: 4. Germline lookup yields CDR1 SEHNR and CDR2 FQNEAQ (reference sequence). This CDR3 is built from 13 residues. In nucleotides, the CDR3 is TGTGCCAGCAGCTCGACAGGGCCTTATGGCTACACCTTC. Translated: CASSSTGPYGYTF. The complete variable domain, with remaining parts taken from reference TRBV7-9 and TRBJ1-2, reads DTGVSQNPRHKITKRGQNVTFRCDPISEHNRLYWYRQTLGQGPEFLTYFQNEAQLEKSRLLSDRFSAERPKGSFSTLEIQRTEQGDSAMYLCASSSTGPYGYTFGSGTRLTVV.

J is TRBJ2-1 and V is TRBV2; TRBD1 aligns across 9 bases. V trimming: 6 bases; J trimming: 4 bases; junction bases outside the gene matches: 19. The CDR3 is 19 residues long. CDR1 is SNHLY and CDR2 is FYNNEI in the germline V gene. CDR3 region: CASRGTGQGFKVLYNEQFF. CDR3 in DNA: TGTGCCAGCAGGGGTACGGGACAGGGTTTTAAAGTTTTATACAATGAGCAGTTCTTC.

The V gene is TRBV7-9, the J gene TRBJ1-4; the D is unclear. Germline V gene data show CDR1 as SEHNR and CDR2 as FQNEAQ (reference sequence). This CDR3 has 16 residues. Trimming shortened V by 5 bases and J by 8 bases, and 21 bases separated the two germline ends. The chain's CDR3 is CASSTEPADSREKLFF. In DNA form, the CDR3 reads TGTGCCAGCAGCACCGAGCCCGCGGACTCCAGGGAAAAACTGTTTTTT.